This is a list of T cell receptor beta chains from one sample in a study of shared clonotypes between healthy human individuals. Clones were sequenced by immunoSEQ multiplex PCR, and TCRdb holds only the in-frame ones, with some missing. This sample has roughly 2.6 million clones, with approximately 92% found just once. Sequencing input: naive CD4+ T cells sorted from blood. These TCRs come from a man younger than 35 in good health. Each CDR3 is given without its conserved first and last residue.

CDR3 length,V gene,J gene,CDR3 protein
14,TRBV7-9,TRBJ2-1,ASSLGSRSSYNEQF
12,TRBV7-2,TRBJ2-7,ASSLVGGTYEQY
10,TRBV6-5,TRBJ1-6,ASSLRESPLH
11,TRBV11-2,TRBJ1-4,ASSSGGREKLF
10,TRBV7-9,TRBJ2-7,ATTRDKDEQY
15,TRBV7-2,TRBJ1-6,ASSLYLTRGNNSPLH
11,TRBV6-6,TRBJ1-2,ASSYGRADGYT
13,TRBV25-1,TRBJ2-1,ASSPRGSRDNEQF
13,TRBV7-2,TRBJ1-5,ASSLDGGINQPQH
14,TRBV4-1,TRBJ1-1,ASSQEGRGRTTEAF
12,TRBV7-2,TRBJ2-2,ASSSSRGLEELF
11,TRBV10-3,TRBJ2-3,AIMGKITDTQY
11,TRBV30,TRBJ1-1,AWRDRGDAEAF
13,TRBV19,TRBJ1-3,ASRRGTGFGNTIY
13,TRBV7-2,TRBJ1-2,ASSSFEGGAYGYT
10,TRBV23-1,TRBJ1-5,ASSPTGQPQH
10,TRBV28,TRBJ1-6,ASSLATSPLH
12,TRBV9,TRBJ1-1,ASSAGQGATEAF
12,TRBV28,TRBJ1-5,ASGGLGGNQPQH
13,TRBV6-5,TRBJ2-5,ASSYGLALQETQY
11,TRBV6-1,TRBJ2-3,ASRLAGGFVVD
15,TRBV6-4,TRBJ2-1,ASSDSFGRESNNEQF
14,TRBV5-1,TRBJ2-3,ASSQGAGGGKDTQY
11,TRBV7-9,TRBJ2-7,ASSQQGASEQY
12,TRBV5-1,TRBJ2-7,ASSLTTSSYEQY
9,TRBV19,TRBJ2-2,ASTTRGELF
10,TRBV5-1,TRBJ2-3,ASSFSADTQY
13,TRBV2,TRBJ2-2,ASSVEVGGSGELF
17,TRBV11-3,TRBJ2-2,ASSLDQGQGVVNTGELF
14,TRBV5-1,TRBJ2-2,ASSLAVTGNTGELF
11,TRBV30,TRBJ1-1,AWSAREDTEAF
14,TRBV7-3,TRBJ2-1,ASSLMLRGTNNEQF
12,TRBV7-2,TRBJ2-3,ASSLLGNTDTQY